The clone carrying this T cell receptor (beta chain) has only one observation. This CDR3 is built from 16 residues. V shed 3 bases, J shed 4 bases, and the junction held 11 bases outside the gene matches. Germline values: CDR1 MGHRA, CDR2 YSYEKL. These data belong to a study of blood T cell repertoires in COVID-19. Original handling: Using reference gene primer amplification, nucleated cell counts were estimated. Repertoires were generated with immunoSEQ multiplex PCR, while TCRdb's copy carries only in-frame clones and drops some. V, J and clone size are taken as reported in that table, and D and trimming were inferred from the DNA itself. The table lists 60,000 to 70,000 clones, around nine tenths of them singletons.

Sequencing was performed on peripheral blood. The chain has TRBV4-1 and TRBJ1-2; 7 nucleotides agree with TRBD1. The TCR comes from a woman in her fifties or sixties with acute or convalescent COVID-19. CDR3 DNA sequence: TGCGCCAGCAGCCAGCCAACACAGGGGTACGTCTATGGCTACACCTTC. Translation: CASSQPTQGYVYGYTF.